Below are 14 T cell receptor beta chains sequenced from a single sample in a study of cytomegalovirus exposure and HLA in healthy donors. Both 60 Vbeta primers and 13 Jbeta primers went into the PCR. TCRdb's table, derived via immunoSEQ multiplex PCR, lists solely in-frame clones and lacks some. Among some 95,000 clones listed, approximately 80% were seen once. Sequencing was performed on PBMCs. Receptors were obtained from a woman between 40 and 55 years old in good health and CMV-seronegative.

The chain has TRBV7-9 and TRBJ2-1; 10 bases map to TRBD2. CDR3 size: 14 residues. Germline V CDR1 and CDR2: SEHNR, FQNEAQ (reference sequence). V shed 10 bases, J shed 6 bases, and the junction held 9 bases outside the gene matches. The CDR3 DNA reads TGTGCCACCTCGCCAGCGGGGGGGAGCAATGAGCAGTTCTTC. Translating it yields CATSPAGGSNEQFF.

The rearrangement uses TRBV7-2 and TRBJ1-6; D uncertain. The length of the CDR3 is 14 residues. Germline CDR1 reads SGHTA; CDR2 reads FQGNSA. Trimming shortened V by 5 bases and J by 9 bases, and 14 bases separated the two germline ends. CDR3: CASSPRRDVSPLHF. CDR3 bases: TGTGCCAGCAGCCCGAGGAGGGATGTTTCACCCCTCCACTTT.

The chain employs TRBV5-1 and TRBJ2-7, with 11 bases lining up with TRBD1. The CDR3 is 15 amino acids. Germline trimming cut 6 bases from V and 2 bases from J; bases unmatched to any gene: 7. Germline CDR1 is SGHRS and CDR2 is YFSETQ. In nucleotides, the CDR3 is TGCGCCAGCACCGGAGGGACAGGGGGGGCCTACGAGCAGTACTTC. Translating gives CASTGGTGGAYEQYF.

This clone was detected only once. This chain joins TRBV29-1 and TRBJ2-5, with TRBD2 matching over 10 bases. Trimming cost V 4 bases and J 4 bases; bases outside gene matches: 9. This CDR3 has 15 amino acids. In germline, CDR1 is SQVTM, CDR2 ANQGSEA. In nucleotides, the CDR3 is TGCAGCGTTGGATCTAGCGGGGGATCCAGAGAGACCCAGTACTTC. It specifies CSVGSSGGSRETQYF.

The CDR3 region has the DNA TGTGCCAGCAGAGACACAGAATCTCAGCCCCAGCATTTT. It encodes CASRDTESQPQHF. This rearrangement joins TRBV11-2 to TRBJ1-5; D unresolved. The CDR3 is 13 amino acids. Germline-derived CDR1 and CDR2 are SGHAT and FQNNGV. The V end lost 6 bases, the J end lost 6 bases, and 12 bases lay between the germline ends.

This clone was picked up a small number of times. The genes are TRBV9 and TRBJ2-3; 14 bases match TRBD2. The CDR3 contains 16 residues. From germline, CDR1 is SGDLS and CDR2 YYNGEE. With V trimmed by 4 bases and J by 4 bases, 5 bases remained unmatched. This CDR3 reads CASSTGLAGGSDTQYF. CDR3 bases: TGTGCCAGCAGCACCGGACTAGCGGGGGGTTCAGATACGCAGTATTTT.

The CDR3 here is CASSEVARQPQHF. In nucleotides, the CDR3 is TGTGCCAGCAGTGAAGTGGCCCGACAGCCCCAGCATTTT. This chain links TRBV6-1 with TRBJ1-5, with D unclear. The CDR3 covers 13 residues. Trimming pared 1 base from V and 7 bases from J, leaving 8 bases between. Germline V CDR1 and CDR2: MNHNS, SASEGT.

This clone has just a few counts. The chain employs TRBV7-2 and TRBJ2-5; TRBD1 agrees at 7 bases. Germline CDR1 and CDR2: SGHTA and FQGNSA. J gave up 4 bases and V 4 bases, and 6 bases lay outside the gene matches. The length of the CDR3 is 14 residues. DNA for the CDR3: TGTGCCAGCAGCTCCACAGGGGCGCGAGAGACCCAGTACTTC. Translated, it gives CASSSTGARETQYF.

This rearrangement joins TRBV29-1 to TRBJ2-5, with TRBD1 matching over 9 bases. The end of the DNA fits TRBJ2-7 better, so the J call may be wrong. CDR1 and CDR2 (germline): SQVTM, ANQGSEA. The CDR3 is 17 residues long. The CDR3 DNA reads TGCAGCGTTTTCGGGGATCCCCGGACAGGGGACTCCTACGAGCAGTACTTC. It translates to CSVFGDPRTGDSYEQYF.

The chain uses TRBV19 and TRBJ1-2, with 10 bases aligning to TRBD1. The CDR3 sequence is 14 residues long. Per the germline V gene, CDR1 is LNHDA and CDR2 is SQIVND (reference sequence). The V and J ends lost 4 bases and 5 bases, in that order; junction bases with no gene match: 4. CDR3 DNA sequence: TGTGCCAGTAGTAGGGACAGGGGAGTTTATGGCTACACCTTC. Translation: CASSRDRGVYGYTF.

The table lists this clone with a few counts. V and J are TRBV4-1 and TRBJ1-4; D possibly corresponds to TRBD1 (5 bases). The length of the CDR3 is 15 residues. Between the trimmed V and J ends, which lost 1 base and 5 bases, there was a span of 11 bases. From germline, CDR1 is MGHRA and CDR2 YSYEKL. CDR3 DNA: TGCGCCAGCAGCCAAGTAGGGGCACCCAATGAAAAACTGTTTTTT. Protein product: CASSQVGAPNEKLFF.

Written as DNA, the CDR3 is TGTGCCAGCAGCCAAGGCCTACTTGGGAACACTGAAGCTTTCTTT. Protein: CASSQGLLGNTEAFF. The V gene is TRBV4-2, the J gene TRBJ1-1; D is unresolved. V shed 1 base and J shed 1 base, with 10 bases lying between them. This CDR3 contains 15 residues. Germline CDR1 and CDR2: LGHNA and YNFKEQ.

There are a few counts of this clone. This chain joins TRBV7-8 and TRBJ2-7; D is ambiguous. Germline-derived CDR1 and CDR2 are SGHVS and FQNEAQ. CDR3 length: 15 residues. V was trimmed by 2 bases and J by 6 bases, leaving 17 bases between them. CDR3 region: CASSLFSAGSGEQYF. CDR3 nucleotide sequence: TGTGCCAGCAGCTTATTCTCGGCAGGATCAGGCGAGCAGTACTTC.

This sequence joins TRBV5-4 and TRBJ1-1; D is perhaps TRBD1 (6 bases). Germline loops: CDR1 SGHNT, CDR2 YYREEE (reference sequence). The V and J ends lost 4 bases and 0 bases respectively, with 10 bases between them. There are 14 residues in the CDR3. The CDR3 DNA reads as TGTGCCAGCAGCCCGGGACAAATGAACACTGAAGCTTTCTTT. Amino acids: CASSPGQMNTEAFF.